Below, 8 T cell receptor beta chains from the same sample are listed, as sequenced in a study of cytomegalovirus exposure and HLA in healthy donors. This PCR relied on a set of 60 Vbeta primers and 13 Jbeta primers. Clones were read by immunoSEQ multiplex PCR, and TCRdb kept only the in-frame ones, dropping some. The sample yields 110,000 to 150,000 clones, 84% seen once. The sequenced sample was PBMCs. The receptor set was obtained from a boy aged 2 to 10 in good health and CMV-seronegative.

This sequence joins TRBV10-3 and TRBJ2-2; D is possibly TRBD1 (6 bases). The CDR3 contains 17 residues. Germline V gene data show CDR1 as ENHRY and CDR2 as SYGVKD. With 3 bases removed from V and 5 bases from J, the gap between germline ends came to 19 bases. The CDR3 protein is CAISDFSGGGLTGELFF. For the CDR3, the DNA is TGTGCCATCAGTGACTTCAGTGGGGGCGGTTTGACCGGGGAGCTGTTTTTT.

This clone has more than one count but fewer than ten. V is TRBV27 and J is TRBJ2-3; 12 bases align to TRBD2. With 5 bases clipped from V and 2 bases from J, the junction kept 5 bases outside the gene matches. This CDR3 has 16 residues. Per the germline V gene, CDR1 is MNHEY and CDR2 is SMNVEV (reference sequence). The CDR3 reads CASSRGTSGFTDTQYF. The CDR3 bases are TGTGCCAGCAGTCGGGGGACTAGCGGGTTCACAGATACGCAGTATTTT.

This chain joins TRBV12-5 and TRBJ1-1, with TRBD1 matching 9 bases. This CDR3 region has 13 residues. With V trimmed by 7 bases and J by 5 bases, 5 bases remained unmatched. Looked up from germline, CDR1 is LGHNT and CDR2 is FRNRAP. CDR3 DNA sequence: TGTGCTAGTGCTCAGACAGGGGGAACTGAAGCTTTCTTT. This encodes CASAQTGGTEAFF.

This clone was observed a few times. V usage is TRBV11-2 and J usage is TRBJ2-2; weak D call: TRBD2 (6 bases). Germline CDR1 and CDR2: SGHAT and FQNNGV. Deletions cut 7 bases from V and 0 bases from J, with 12 bases between. This CDR3 spans 15 amino acids. The CDR3 nucleotides are TGTGCCAGCACAATTGGCGGGGCGAACACCGGGGAGCTGTTTTTT. It translates to CASTIGGANTGELFF.

The V call is TRBV9, the J call TRBJ2-7, with 7 bases lining up with TRBD1. Looked up from germline, CDR1 is SGDLS and CDR2 is YYNGEE. Unmatched junction bases numbered 4, after V lost 0 bases and J lost 1 base. The CDR3 is 15 amino acids. Written as DNA, the CDR3 is TGTGCCAGCAGCGTAGCTCGGGACAGTTCCTACGAGCAGTACTTC. Residues: CASSVARDSSYEQYF.

This chain joins TRBV7-9 and TRBJ2-7; 7 nucleotides match TRBD1. J lost 1 base, V lost 5 bases, and 8 bases had no gene match. The CDR3 extends over 15 amino acids. The germline gives CDR1 SEHNR, CDR2 FQNEAQ (reference sequence). The CDR3, as DNA: TGTGCCAGCAGCAGGGGACAGCAAATTTCCTACGAGCAGTACTTC. Its translation: CASSRGQQISYEQYF.

This chain links TRBV7-3 with TRBJ1-1; 7 positions agree with TRBD1. The J segment lost 1 base and the V segment lost 2 bases, leaving 10 bases of the junction unmatched. Germline CDR1 and CDR2: SGHTA and FQGTGA. This CDR3 is 17 amino acids long. CDR3 sequence reads: CASSLARVGTANTEAFF. CDR3 nucleotides: TGTGCCAGCAGCTTAGCCAGGGTTGGGACAGCGAACACTGAAGCTTTCTTT.

This CDR3 is CASSERGLATYTGELFF. CDR3 bases: TGTGCCAGCAGTGAACGGGGCCTAGCGACGTACACCGGGGAGCTGTTTTTT. This sequence joins TRBV6-1 and TRBJ2-2, with a tentative D call TRBD2 (6 bases). From germline, CDR1 is MNHNS and CDR2 SASEGT. V lost 2 bases and J lost 3, with 16 bases in between. The CDR3 spans 17 residues.